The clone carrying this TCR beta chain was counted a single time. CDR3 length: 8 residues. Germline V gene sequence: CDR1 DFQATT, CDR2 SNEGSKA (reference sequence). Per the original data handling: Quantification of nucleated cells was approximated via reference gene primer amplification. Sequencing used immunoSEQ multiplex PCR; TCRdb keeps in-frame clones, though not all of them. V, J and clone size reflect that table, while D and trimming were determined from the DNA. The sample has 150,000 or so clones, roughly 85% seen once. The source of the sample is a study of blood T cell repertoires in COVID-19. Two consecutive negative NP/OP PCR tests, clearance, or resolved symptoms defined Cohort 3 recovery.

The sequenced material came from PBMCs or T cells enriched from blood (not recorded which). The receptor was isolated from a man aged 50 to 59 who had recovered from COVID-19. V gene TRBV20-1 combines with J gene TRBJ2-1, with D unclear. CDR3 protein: CRTGEQFF. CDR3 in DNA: TGCAGAACGGGTGAGCAGTTCTTC.